This TCR delta chain was recovered during a study of gamma-delta T cells after stem cell transplantation (TCRdb year 2016). V gives up 1 base and J gives up 1 base, and the segment between their germline ends measures 18 bases. According to the germline V gene, CDR1 reads GEAIGNYY and CDR2 reads EKD. The CDR3, cysteine through phenylalanine, is 17 amino acids long. The only DNA kept is the CDR3, 51 bases in frame from the first base. Library prep was done by RT-PCR. Sequenced on an Illumina MiSeq. Public reads were reanalyzed in TCRdb with CATT, and rows carrying the same DNA were merged afterwards. Recorded for this sample are hundreds of delta-chain clones; approximately 2.7% of them occurred a single time. Roughly three fifths of the sample is taken by the ten largest. Of note for this clone: Its antigen is still unknown. The protein held in TCRdb is that of a much larger clone and does not match this DNA's translation at residue 7, likely because of a read error; the protein shown is translated from the DNA.

This receptor chain uses TRDV2 and TRDJ1; tentative D gene TRDD2, with 5 bases matching. The receptor comes from a human donor. It is not recorded whose cells these are; they may come from a transplant donor. Sequenced sample: gamma-delta T cells. The CDR3 amino acid sequence is: CACDTLEDSLITDKLIF. The DNA sequence is as follows: TGTGCCTGTGACACTCTGGAGGATTCCTTGATCACCGATAAACTCATCTTT.